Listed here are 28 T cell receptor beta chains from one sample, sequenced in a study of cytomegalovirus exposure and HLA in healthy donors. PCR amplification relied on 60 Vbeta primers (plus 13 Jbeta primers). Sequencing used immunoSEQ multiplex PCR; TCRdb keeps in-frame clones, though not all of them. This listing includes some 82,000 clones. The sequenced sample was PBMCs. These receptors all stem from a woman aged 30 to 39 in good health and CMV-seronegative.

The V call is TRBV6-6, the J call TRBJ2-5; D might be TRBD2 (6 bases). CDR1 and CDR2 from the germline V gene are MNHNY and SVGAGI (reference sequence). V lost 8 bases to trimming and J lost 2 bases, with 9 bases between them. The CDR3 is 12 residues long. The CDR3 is CASGTSQETQYF. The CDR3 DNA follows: TGTGCCAGCGGGACTTCACAAGAGACCCAGTACTTC.

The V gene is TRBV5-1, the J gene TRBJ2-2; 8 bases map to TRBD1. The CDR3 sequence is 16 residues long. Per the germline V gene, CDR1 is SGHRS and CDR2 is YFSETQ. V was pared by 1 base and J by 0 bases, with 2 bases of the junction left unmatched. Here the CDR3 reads CASSLTGQANTGELFF. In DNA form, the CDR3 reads TGCGCCAGCAGCTTGACGGGACAGGCGAACACCGGGGAGCTGTTTTTT. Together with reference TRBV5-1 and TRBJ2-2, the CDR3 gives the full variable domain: KAGVTQTPRYLIKTRGQQVTLSCSPISGHRSVSWYQQTPGQGLQFLFEYFSETQRNKGNFPGRFSGRQFSNSRSEMNVSTLELGDSALYLCASSLTGQANTGELFFGEGSRLTVL.

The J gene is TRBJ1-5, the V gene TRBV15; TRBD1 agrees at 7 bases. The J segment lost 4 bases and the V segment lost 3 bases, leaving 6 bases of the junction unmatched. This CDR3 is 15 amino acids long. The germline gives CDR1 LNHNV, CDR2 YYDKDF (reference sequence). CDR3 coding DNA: TGTGCCACCAGCAGTAGGGCAGGGGGGAATCAGCCCCAGCATTTT. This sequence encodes CATSSRAGGNQPQHF.

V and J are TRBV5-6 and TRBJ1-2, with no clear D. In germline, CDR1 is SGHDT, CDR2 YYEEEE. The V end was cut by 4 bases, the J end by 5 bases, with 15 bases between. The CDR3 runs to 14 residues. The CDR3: CASSPPGDGYGYTF. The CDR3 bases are TGTGCCAGCAGCCCGCCCGGGGATGGGTATGGCTACACCTTC. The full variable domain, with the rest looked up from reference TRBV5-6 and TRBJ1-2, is DAGVTQSPTHLIKTRGQQVTLRCSPKSGHDTVSWYQQALGQGPQFIFQYYEEEERQRGNFPDRFSGHQFPNYSSELNVNALLLGDSALYLCASSPPGDGYGYTFGSGTRLTVV.

CDR3 DNA: TGTGCCAGCAGTCCAGATAACTATGGCTACACCTTC. As protein: CASSPDNYGYTF. The chain combines TRBV6-5 with TRBJ1-2; D gene uncertain. The V end was cut by 5 bases, the J end by 1 base, with 5 bases between. This CDR3 is 12 amino acids long. CDR1 is MNHEY and CDR2 is SVGAGI in the germline V gene.

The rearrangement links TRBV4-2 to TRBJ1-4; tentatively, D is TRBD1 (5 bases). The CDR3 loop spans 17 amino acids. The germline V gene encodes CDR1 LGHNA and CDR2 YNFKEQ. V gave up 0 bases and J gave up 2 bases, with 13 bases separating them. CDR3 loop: CASSQDLRKGTNEKLFF. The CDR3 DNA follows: TGTGCCAGCAGCCAAGATCTAAGAAAGGGGACTAATGAAAAACTGTTTTTT.

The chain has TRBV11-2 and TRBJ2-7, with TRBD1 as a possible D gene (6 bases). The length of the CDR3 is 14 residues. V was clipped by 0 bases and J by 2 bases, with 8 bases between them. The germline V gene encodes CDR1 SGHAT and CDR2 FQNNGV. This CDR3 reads CASSLDPGAYEQYF. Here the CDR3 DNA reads TGTGCCAGCAGCTTAGATCCAGGGGCCTACGAGCAGTACTTC.

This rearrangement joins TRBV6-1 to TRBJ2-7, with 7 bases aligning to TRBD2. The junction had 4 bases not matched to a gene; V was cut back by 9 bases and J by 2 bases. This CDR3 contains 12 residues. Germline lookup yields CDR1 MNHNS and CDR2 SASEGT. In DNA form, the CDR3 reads TGTGCCAGTGGGAGGGCAACCTACGAGCAGTACTTC. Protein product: CASGRATYEQYF.

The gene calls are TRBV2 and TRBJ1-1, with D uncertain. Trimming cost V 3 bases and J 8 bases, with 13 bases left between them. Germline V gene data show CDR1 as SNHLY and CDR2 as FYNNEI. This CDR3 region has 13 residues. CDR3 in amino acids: CASSELGGTEAFF. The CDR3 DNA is TGTGCCAGCAGTGAGTTGGGAGGAACAGAAGCTTTCTTT.

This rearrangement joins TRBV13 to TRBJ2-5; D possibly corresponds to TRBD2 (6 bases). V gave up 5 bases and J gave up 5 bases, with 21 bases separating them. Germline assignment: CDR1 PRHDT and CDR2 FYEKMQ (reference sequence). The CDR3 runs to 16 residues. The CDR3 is CASSMRDWGLSETQYF. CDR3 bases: TGTGCCAGCAGCATGAGGGACTGGGGCCTTTCGGAGACCCAGTACTTC.

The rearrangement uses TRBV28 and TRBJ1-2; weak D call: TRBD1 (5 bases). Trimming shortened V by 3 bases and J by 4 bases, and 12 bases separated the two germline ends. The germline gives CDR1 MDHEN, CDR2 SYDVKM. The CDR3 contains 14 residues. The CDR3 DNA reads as TGTGCCAGCAGTTTGGAAGTGGGGGGCTATGGCTACACCTTC. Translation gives CASSLEVGGYGYTF.

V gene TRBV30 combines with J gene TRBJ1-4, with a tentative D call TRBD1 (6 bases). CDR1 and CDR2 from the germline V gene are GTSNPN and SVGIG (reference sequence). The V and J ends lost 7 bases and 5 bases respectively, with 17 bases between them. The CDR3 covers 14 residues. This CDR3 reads CASKGQYPNEKLFF. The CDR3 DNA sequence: TGTGCCTCCAAAGGACAGTATCCCAATGAAAAACTGTTTTTT.

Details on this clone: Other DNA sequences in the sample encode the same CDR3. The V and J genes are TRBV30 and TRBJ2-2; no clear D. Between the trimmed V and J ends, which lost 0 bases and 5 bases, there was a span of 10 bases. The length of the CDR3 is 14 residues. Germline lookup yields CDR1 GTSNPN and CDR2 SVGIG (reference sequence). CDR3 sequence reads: CAWSVNGPTGELFF. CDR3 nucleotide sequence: TGTGCCTGGAGTGTTAATGGGCCTACCGGGGAGCTGTTTTTT.

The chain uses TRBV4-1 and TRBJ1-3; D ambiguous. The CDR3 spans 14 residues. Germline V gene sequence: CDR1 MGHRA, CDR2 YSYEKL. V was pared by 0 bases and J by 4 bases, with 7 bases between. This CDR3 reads CASSQEGFGNTIYF. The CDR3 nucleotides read TGCGCCAGCAGCCAAGAGGGCTTCGGAAACACCATATATTTT.

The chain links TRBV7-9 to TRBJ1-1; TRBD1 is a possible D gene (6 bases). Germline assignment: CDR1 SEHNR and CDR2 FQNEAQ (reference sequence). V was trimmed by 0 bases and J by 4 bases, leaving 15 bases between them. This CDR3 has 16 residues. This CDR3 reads CASSLAGGQGFTEAFF. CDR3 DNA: TGTGCCAGCAGCTTAGCCGGGGGGCAGGGATTCACTGAAGCTTTCTTT.

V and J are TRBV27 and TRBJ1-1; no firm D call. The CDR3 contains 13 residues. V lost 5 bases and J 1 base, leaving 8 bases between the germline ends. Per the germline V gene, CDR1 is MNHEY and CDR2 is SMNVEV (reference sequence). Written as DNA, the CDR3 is TGTGCCAGCAGTCCTACCGGGAACACTGAAGCTTTCTTT. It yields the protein CASSPTGNTEAFF.

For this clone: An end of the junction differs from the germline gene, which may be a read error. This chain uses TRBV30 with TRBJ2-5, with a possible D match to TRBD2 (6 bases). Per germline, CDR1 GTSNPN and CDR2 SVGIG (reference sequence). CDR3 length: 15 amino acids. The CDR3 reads CAGRPGHGSAETQYF. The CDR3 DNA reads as TGTGCCGGGAGGCCAGGACATGGCTCGGCGGAGACCCAGTACTTC. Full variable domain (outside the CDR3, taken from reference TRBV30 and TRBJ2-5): SQTIHQWPATLVQPVGSPLSLECTVEGTSNPNLYWYRQAAGRGLQLLFYSVGIGQISSEVPQNLSASRPQDRQFILSSKKLLLSDSGFYLCAGRPGHGSAETQYFGPGTRLLVL.

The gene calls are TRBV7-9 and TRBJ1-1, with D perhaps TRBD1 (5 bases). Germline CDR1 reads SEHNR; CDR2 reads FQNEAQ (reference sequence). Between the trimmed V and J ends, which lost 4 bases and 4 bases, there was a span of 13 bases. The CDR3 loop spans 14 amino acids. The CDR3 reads CASSYLQGGTEAFF. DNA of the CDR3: TGTGCCAGCAGCTACCTCCAGGGAGGCACTGAAGCTTTCTTT. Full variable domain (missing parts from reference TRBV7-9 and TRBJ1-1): DTGVSQNPRHKITKRGQNVTFRCDPISEHNRLYWYRQTLGQGPEFLTYFQNEAQLEKSRLLSDRFSAERPKGSFSTLEIQRTEQGDSAMYLCASSYLQGGTEAFFGQGTRLTVV.

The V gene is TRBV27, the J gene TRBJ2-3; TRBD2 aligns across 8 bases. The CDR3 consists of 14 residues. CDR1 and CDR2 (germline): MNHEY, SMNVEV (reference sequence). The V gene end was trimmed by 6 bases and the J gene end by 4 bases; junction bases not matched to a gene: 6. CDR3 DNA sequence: TGTGCCAGCAGCCGGGGGGGGTTGTCAGATACGCAGTATTTT. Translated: CASSRGGLSDTQYF.

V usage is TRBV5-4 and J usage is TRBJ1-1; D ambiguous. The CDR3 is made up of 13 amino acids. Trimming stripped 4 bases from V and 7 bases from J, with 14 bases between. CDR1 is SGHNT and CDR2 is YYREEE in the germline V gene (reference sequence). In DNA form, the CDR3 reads TGTGCCAGCAGCCGAGGACTCCGGCTTGAAGCTTTCTTT. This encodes CASSRGLRLEAFF.

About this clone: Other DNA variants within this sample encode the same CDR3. CDR3 protein: CASSLGGGYNSPLHF. CDR3 in DNA: TGTGCCAGCAGCTTGGGGGGGGGTTATAATTCACCTCTACACTTT. The V and J genes are TRBV5-4 and TRBJ1-6, with D tentatively TRBD1 (5 bases). The ends were cut back, 0 bases at V and 19 bases at J, with 23 bases in the middle. CDR3 length: 15 amino acids. Germline CDR1 SGHNT, CDR2 YYREEE (reference sequence). Combining the CDR3 with reference TRBV5-4 and TRBJ1-6 gives the whole variable domain ETGVTQSPTHLIKTRGQQVTLRCSSQSGHNTVSWYQQALGQGPQFIFQYYREEENGRGNFPPRFSGLQFPNYSSELNVNALELDDSALYLCASSLGGGYNSPLHFGNGTRLTVT.

The CDR3 nucleotides read TGTGCCAGCAGTTTATTGGGACAGGGGGCCAAGGGCACTGAAGCTTTCTTT. Translated: CASSLLGQGAKGTEAFF. The chain couples TRBV27 to TRBJ1-1, with 12 bases matching TRBD1. This CDR3 is 17 amino acids long. Germline CDR1 reads MNHEY; CDR2 reads SMNVEV (reference sequence). Trimming cost V 1 base and J 4 bases; bases outside gene matches: 7.

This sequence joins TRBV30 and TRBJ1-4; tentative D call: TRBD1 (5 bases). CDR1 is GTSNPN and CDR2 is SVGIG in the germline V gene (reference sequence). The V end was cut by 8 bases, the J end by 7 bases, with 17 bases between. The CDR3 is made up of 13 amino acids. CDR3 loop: CALERGKGEKLFF. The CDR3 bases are TGTGCCCTGGAAAGGGGCAAGGGTGAAAAACTGTTTTTT.

CDR3 residues: CASSSGLVTGELFF. The CDR3 DNA is TGTGCCAGCAGCTCGGGACTAGTTACCGGGGAGCTGTTTTTT. The chain carries TRBV7-6 and TRBJ2-2, with 8 bases that match TRBD2. Trimming at V came to 4 bases and at J to 5 bases, leaving 3 bases not matched to a gene. The CDR3 spans 14 residues. Germline CDR1 reads SGHVS; CDR2 reads FNYEAQ.

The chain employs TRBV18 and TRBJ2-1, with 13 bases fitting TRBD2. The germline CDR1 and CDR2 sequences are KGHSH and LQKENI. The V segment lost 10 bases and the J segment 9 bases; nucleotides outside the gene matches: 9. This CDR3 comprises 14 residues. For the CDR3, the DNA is TGTGCCACCTGGACTAGCGGGAGCGGAAGTGAGCAGTTCTTC. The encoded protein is CATWTSGSGSEQFF.

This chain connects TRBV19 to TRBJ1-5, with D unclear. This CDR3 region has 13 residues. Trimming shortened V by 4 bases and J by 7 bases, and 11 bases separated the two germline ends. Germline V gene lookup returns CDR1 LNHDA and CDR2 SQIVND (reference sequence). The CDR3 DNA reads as TGTGCCAGTAGTACGTCGATAGTGCAGCCCCAGCATTTT. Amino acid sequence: CASSTSIVQPQHF.

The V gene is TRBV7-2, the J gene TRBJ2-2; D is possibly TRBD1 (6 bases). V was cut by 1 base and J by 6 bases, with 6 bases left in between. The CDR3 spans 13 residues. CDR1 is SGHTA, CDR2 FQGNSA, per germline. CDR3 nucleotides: TGTGCCAGCAGCTTAGACAGGGCCGGGGAGCTGTTTTTT. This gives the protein CASSLDRAGELFF.

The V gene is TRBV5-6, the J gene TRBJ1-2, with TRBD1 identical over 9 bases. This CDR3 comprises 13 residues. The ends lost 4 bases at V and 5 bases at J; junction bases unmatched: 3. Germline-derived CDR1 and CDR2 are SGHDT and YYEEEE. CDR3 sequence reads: CASSEGQGYGYTF. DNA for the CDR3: TGTGCCAGCAGCGAGGGACAGGGATATGGCTACACCTTC.